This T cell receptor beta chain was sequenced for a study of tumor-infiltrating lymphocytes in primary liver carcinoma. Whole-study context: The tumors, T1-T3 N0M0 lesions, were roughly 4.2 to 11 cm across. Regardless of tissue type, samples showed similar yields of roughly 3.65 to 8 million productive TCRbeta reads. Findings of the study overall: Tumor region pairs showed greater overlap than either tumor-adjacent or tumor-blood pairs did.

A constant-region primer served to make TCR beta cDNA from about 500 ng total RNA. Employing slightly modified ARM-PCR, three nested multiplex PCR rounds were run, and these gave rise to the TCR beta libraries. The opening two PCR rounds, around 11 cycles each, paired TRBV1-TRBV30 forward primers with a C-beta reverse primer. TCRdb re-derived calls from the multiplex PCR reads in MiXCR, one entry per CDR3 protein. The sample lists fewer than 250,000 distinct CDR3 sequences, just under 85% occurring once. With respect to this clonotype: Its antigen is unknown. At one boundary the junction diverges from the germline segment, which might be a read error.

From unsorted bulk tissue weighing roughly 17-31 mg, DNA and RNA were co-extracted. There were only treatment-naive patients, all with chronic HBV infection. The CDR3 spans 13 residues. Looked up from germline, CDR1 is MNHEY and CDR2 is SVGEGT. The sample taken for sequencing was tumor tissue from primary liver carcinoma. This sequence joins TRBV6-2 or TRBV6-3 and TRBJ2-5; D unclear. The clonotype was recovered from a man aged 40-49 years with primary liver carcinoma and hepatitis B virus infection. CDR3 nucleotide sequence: TGTGACAGCAGCGCTGCCCTTCAAGAGACCCAGTACTTC. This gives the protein CDSSAALQETQYF.